This is a list of T cell receptor beta chains from one sample in a study of T cells in Graves' hyperthyroidism and ophthalmopathy. MiXCR was run by TCRdb on the multiplex PCR reads, yielding one entry per CDR3 protein. This sample has 530,000 or so distinct CDR3 sequences, with 24% found just once. What was sequenced was blood. All receptors derive from a woman between 25 and 40 years old with Graves' ophthalmopathy. The CDR3 runs from the conserved cysteine through the conserved F or W. Fields, in order: clone size, V gene, D gene, J gene, CDR3 DNA, CDR3 protein. The D gene is left open where the match is weak. Size is omitted from some rows. Given values are once, few, many or a class for expanded clones.

>many|TRBV4-2|-|TRBJ2-7
TGTGCCAGCAGCCAAGAACGAACTAGCTACGAGCAGTACTTC
CASSQERTSYEQYF
>many|TRBV11-2|-|TRBJ1-1
TGTGCCAGCAGCTTAGTTCAAGGATCTGAAGCTTTCTTT
CASSLVQGSEAFF
>-|TRBV11-2|TRBD1|TRBJ2-7
TGTGCCAGCAGCATCGGGACAGGGCTCTCCTACGAGCAGTACTTC
CASSIGTGLSYEQYF
>few|TRBV7-8|-|TRBJ2-5
TGTGCCAGCAGCCAAACAGGGCTGGGGGAGACCCAGTACTTC
CASSQTGLGETQYF
>many|TRBV15|-|TRBJ1-1
TGTGCCACCGGTGGGGTCCGTGACACTGAAGCTTTCTTT
CATGGVRDTEAFF
>-|TRBV7-2|TRBD2|TRBJ2-2
TGTGCCAGCAGCTTCGCGGGAGGGTCGGTCACCGGGGAGCTGTTTTTT
CASSFAGGSVTGELFF
>many|TRBV2|TRBD1|TRBJ1-5
TGTGCCAGCAGTATGACAGGGTACCAGCCCCAGCATTTT
CASSMTGYQPQHF
>-|TRBV12-3/TRBV12-4|-|TRBJ1-1
TGTGCCAGCAGCAACTCCTGGGACCAAAACACTGAAGCTTTCTTT
CASSNSWDQNTEAFF
>-|TRBV15|TRBD2|TRBJ2-7
TGTGCCACCAGCAGAGATCTGGGCGGGAGCGACGAGCAGTACTTC
CATSRDLGGSDEQYF
>many|TRBV6-1|-|TRBJ1-1
TGTGCCAGCAGTGAAACATCTGGCTGGAACACTGAAGCTTTCTTT
CASSETSGWNTEAFF
>many|TRBV20-1|-|TRBJ1-1
TGCAGTGCGCCAAGGGCCCGTAACACTGAAGCTTTCTTT
CSAPRARNTEAFF
>-|TRBV18|TRBD2|TRBJ2-7
TGTGCCAGCTCACCGACCGGGGCTAGCGGGGGGGTCGAGCAGTACTTC
CASSPTGASGGVEQYF
>many|TRBV7-2|-|TRBJ2-7
TGTGCCAGCAGCCCGGTGGGGGTACCCTACTACGAGCAGTACTTC
CASSPVGVPYYEQYF
>many|TRBV12-3/TRBV12-4|TRBD1|TRBJ1-1
TGTGCCAGCAGGGCGACAGGGAGGTTCGCTGAAGCTTTCTTT
CASRATGRFAEAFF
>many|TRBV6-2/TRBV6-3|TRBD2|TRBJ2-4
TGTGCCAGCAGCTCTCTAGCGGGGGGCGGCAAAAACATTCAGTACTTC
CASSSLAGGGKNIQYF
>many|TRBV28|-|TRBJ1-2
TGTGCCAGCAGTTACGGGTCTAGCTACACCTTC
CASSYGSSYTF
>many|TRBV27|-|TRBJ2-7
TGTGCCAGCAGTTCCGGGACTCGTCTTTACGAGCAGTACTTC
CASSSGTRLYEQYF
>many|TRBV15|-|TRBJ2-7
TGTGCCACCAGCAGAGATGGCAACTACGAGCAGTACTTC
CATSRDGNYEQYF
>-|TRBV28|-|TRBJ2-7
TGTGCCAGCAGACCCGGCAGGGGTCCCTACGAGCAGTACTTC
CASRPGRGPYEQYF
>-|TRBV24-1|-|TRBJ2-2
TGTGCCACCAGTGCGCCAGTTTCGAGCACCGGGGAGCTGTTTTTT
CATSAPVSSTGELFF
>many|TRBV5-4|-|TRBJ2-5
TGTGCCAGCAGCCGTCCCGGGGGCTTTGGACAAGAGACCCAGTACTTC
CASSRPGGFGQETQYF